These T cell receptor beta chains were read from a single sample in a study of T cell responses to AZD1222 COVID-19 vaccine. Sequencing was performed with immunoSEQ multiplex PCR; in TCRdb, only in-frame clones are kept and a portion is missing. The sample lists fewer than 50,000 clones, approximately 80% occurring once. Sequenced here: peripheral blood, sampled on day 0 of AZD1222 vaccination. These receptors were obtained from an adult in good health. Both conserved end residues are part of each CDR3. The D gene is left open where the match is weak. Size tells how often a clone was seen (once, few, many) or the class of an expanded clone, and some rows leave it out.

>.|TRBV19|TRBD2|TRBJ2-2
TGTGCCAGTAGTATTGGGAGGGCAGGGAAGGCCGGGGAGCTGTTTTTT
CASSIGRAGKAGELFF
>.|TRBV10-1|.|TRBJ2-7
TGCGCCAGCAGTGAACAGGGAAGGCACGAGCAGTACTTC
CASSEQGRHEQYF
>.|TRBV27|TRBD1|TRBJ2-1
TGTGCCAGCAGTTTCGGACAGGGACCCCCAATATATGAGCAGTTCTTC
CASSFGQGPPIYEQFF
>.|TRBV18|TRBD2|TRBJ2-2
TGTGCCAGCTTCACCACGGCTAGCGGGATTGTCGGGGAGCTGTTTTTT
CASFTTASGIVGELFF
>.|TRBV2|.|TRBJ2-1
TGTGCCAGCCGAGAAGGGAGTAATGAGCAGTTCTTC
CASREGSNEQFF
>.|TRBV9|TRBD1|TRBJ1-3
TGTGCCAGCAGCGCCGGGACAGGGTCTGGAAACACCATATATTTT
CASSAGTGSGNTIYF
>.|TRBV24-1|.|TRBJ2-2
TGTGCCACCAGTGAAGAGAACACCGGGGAGCTGTTTTTT
CATSEENTGELFF
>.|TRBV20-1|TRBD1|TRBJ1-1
TGCAGTGCGAGTCAGGGGGCCATGTCTGAAGCTTTCTTT
CSASQGAMSEAFF
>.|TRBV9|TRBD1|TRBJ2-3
TGTGCCAGCAGCGTAGTTGGGGACAGGCCCACAGATACGCAGTATTTT
CASSVVGDRPTDTQYF
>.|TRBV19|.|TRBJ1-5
TGTGCCAGTAGTAGGGCGACGGGTAGCAATCAGCCCCAGCATTTT
CASSRATGSNQPQHF
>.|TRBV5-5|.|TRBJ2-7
TGTGCCAGCAGCTTGGTCGGGGATGTTTCCTACGAGCAGTACTTC
CASSLVGDVSYEQYF
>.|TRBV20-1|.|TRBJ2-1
TGCAGTGCCCCTCACCAAAATGAGCAGTTCTTC
CSAPHQNEQFF
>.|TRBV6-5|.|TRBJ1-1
TGTGCCAGCAGTTACACTGACAGGAACACTGAAGCTTTCTTT
CASSYTDRNTEAFF
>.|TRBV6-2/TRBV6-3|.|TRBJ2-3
TGTGCCAGCAGCCAGAACACAGATACGCAGTATTTT
CASSQNTDTQYF
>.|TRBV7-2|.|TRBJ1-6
TGTGCCAGCAGCTTATTAGCAGGGACTTCACCCCTCCACTTT
CASSLLAGTSPLHF
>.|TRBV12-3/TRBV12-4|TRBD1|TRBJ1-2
TGTGCCAGCAGTAGGGACAGGCAGTATGGCTACACCTTC
CASSRDRQYGYTF
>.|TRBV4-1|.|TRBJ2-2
TGCGCCAGCAGCCCTGTGGTCTGGTCCGGGGAGCTGTTTTTT
CASSPVVWSGELFF
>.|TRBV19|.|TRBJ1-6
TGTGCCAGTGGTGGGAGTGCACCCCTCCACTTT
CASGGSAPLHF
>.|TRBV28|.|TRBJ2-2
TGTGCCAGCAGTTCGTCCGGCCGACAACTGAACACCGGGGAGCTGTTTTTT
CASSSSGRQLNTGELFF
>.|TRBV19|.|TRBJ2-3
TGTGCCAGTAGTATAGAGCACACAGATACGCAGTATTTT
CASSIEHTDTQYF
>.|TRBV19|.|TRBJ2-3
TGTGCCAGTAGTTACGGACAGTCGGGATCCGATACGCAGTATTTT
CASSYGQSGSDTQYF
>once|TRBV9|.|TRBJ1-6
TGTGCCAGCAGCGGCCACAGGATAGGTTCACCCCTCCACTTT
CASSGHRIGSPLHF
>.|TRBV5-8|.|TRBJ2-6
TGTGCCAGCAGCCATGGGGCCCACGGCGCGGCTGGGGCCAACGTCCTGACTTTC
CASSHGAHGAAGANVLTF
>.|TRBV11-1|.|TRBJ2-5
TGTGCCAGCAGCTTAGCGCCCGGACGCAACCAAGAGACCCAGTACTTC
CASSLAPGRNQETQYF
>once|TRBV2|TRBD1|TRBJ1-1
TGTGCCAGCAGCGACAGGGGCCGTCGTCCTGAAGCTTTCTTT
CASSDRGRRPEAFF
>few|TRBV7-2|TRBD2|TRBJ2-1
TGTGCCAGCACGCGGACTAGCGGGTCGAGCTCCTACAATGAGCAGTTCTTC
CASTRTSGSSSYNEQFF
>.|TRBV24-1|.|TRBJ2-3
TGTGCCACCAGTGATTCTGTCAGCACAGATACGCAGTATTTT
CATSDSVSTDTQYF
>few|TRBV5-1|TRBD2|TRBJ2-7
TGCGCCAGCAGCTTGGCCGGCGGGGGGGCGCGAGGCTACGAGCAGTACTTC
CASSLAGGGARGYEQYF
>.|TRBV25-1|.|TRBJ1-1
TGTGCCAGCAGTGGCTCTAACACTGAAGCTTTCTTT
CASSGSNTEAFF
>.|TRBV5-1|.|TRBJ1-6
TGCGCCAGCAGCCCGACACGGACAGAAACGTCACCCCTCCACTTT
CASSPTRTETSPLHF
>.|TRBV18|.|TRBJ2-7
TGTGCCAGCTCACCGGATGACTCCTACGAGCAGTACTTC
CASSPDDSYEQYF
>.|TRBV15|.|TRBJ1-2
TGTGCCACCAGCAGGGAAATTATTCCCGGGGGTGGCTACACCTTC
CATSREIIPGGGYTF
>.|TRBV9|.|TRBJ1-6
TGTGCCAGCAGCTTGCGGGACACCGATTCACCCCTCCACTTT
CASSLRDTDSPLHF
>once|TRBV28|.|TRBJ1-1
TGTGCCAGCAAAATTACAGAGAACACTGAAGCTTTCTTT
CASKITENTEAFF
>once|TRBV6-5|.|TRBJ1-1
TGTGCCAGCAGTACCTCCCAGGGGAGAGAAGCTTTCTTT
CASSTSQGREAFF
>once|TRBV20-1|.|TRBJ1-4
TGCAGTGCTAGTGAGAATGAAAAACTGTTTTTT
CSASENEKLFF
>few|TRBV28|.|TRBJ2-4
TGTGCCAGCAGTTCCTCCGGGACGATGGGGGACATTCAGTACTTC
CASSSSGTMGDIQYF
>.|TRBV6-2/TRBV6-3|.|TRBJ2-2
TGTGCCAGCAGCGGGAAGTCGATCACCGGGGAGCTGTTTTTT
CASSGKSITGELFF
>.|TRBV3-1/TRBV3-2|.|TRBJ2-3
TGTGCCAGCAGTCTACGAGGACAAAACACAGATACGCAGTATTTT
CASSLRGQNTDTQYF
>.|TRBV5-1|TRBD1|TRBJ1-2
TGCGCCAGCAGCCCGACAGGGTCTAACTATGGCTACACCTTC
CASSPTGSNYGYTF
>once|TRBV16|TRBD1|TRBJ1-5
TGTGCCAGCAGCCAATCGGGACAGGTGTATCAGCCCCAGCATTTT
CASSQSGQVYQPQHF
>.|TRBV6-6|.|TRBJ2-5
TGTGCCAGCGGGAGAGGGATAGCGGAAGAGACCCAGTACTTC
CASGRGIAEETQYF
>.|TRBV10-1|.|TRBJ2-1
TGCGCCAGCAGTGATGAAGCGCATTACAATGAGCAGTTCTTC
CASSDEAHYNEQFF
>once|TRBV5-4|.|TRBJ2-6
TGTGCCAGCAGCGCAAAGGGGATTGGGGCCAACGTCCTGACTTTC
CASSAKGIGANVLTF
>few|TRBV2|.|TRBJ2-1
TGTGCCAGCATCCCCCTCGGGGCAGATTACAATGAGCAGTTCTTC
CASIPLGADYNEQFF
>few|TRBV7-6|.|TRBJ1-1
TGTGCCAGCAGCTTACAGGAGATGAACACTGAAGCTTTCTTT
CASSLQEMNTEAFF
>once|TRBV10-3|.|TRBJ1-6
TGTGCCATCAGTGAGAGGTCAGGGAGTTCACCCCTCCACTTT
CAISERSGSSPLHF
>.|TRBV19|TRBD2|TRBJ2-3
TGTGCTATCCCGCGAAAAAGCGGGAGAGCAATCAAATGCACAGATACGCAGTATTTT
CAIPRKSGRAIKCTDTQYF
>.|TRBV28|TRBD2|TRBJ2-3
TGTGCCAGCAGTCTTTCACTAGCGGGATTATATCTGTATTTT
CASSLSLAGLYLYF
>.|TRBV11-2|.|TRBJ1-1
TGTGCCAGCAGCTCAGCAGGGTTTCGGAACACTGAAGCTTTCTTT
CASSSAGFRNTEAFF
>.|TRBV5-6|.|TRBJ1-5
TGTGCCAGCAGCCATTGGGGGCGCTCGGGCAATCAGCCCCAGCATTTT
CASSHWGRSGNQPQHF
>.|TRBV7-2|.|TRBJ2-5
TGTGCCAGCAGCTGGGCGGAACAAGAGACCCAGTACTTC
CASSWAEQETQYF
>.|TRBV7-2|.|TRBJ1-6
TGTGCCAGCAGCCCGACCTCACTAACACCCCTCCACTTT
CASSPTSLTPLHF
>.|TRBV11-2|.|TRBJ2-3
TGTGCCAGCAGCCCGTTGGCTGGGGACGGTACGCAGTATTTT
CASSPLAGDGTQYF
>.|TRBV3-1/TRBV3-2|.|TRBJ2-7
TGTGCCAGCAGCCCGACCGGGACGTTGAACGAGCAGTACTTC
CASSPTGTLNEQYF
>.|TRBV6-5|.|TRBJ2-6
TGTGCCAGCAGTTACATGGATGGAGCTGGGGCCAACGTCCTGACTTTC
CASSYMDGAGANVLTF
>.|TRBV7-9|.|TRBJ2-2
TGTGCCAGCAGAAAAGAGAGAGGCGGTTCCACCGGGGAGCTGTTTTTT
CASRKERGGSTGELFF
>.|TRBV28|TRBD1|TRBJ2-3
TGTGCCAGCAGTTCGCCGGGACAGGGGGTTTTTAGCACAGATACGCAGTATTTT
CASSSPGQGVFSTDTQYF